This T cell receptor beta chain was observed in a study of blood T cells in healthy people across ages. CDR3 length: 14 amino acids. Unmatched junction bases numbered 5, after V lost 0 bases and J lost 9 bases. Germline CDR1 reads SGHRS; CDR2 reads YFSETQ. Primers used in a second PCR of roughly 6 to 11 cycles were a sample-barcoded 5' primer and a J-beta primer mix. Each CDR3 protein gets one entry after TCRdb re-called the 5' RACE reads with MiXCR. The sample lists about 1,800,000 distinct CDR3 sequences; approximately 28% were seen once. The rearrangement uses TRBV5-1 and TRBJ2-1; 8 positions agree with TRBD2. Sequenced sample: blood. The TCR comes from a woman younger than 45 in good health. CDR3 residues: CASSLDGGEREQFF. The CDR3 DNA follows: TGCGCCAGCAGCTTGGACGGGGGGGAACGTGAGCAGTTCTTC.